A single sample gave rise to the 30 T cell receptor beta chains below, sequenced in a study of blood T cell repertoires in COVID-19 (TCRdb year 2020). Library generation was performed with the immunoSEQ multiplex PCR assay. TCRdb's version of the immuneACCESS table is confined to in-frame rearrangements and falls short of the full clone set. An unresolved V gene accounts for under half of the shortfall where checked; the remainder is of unknown origin. This sample gives some 110,000 clones in total; 71% of them show up just once. The top ten constitute around 0.92% of the sample. The sample taken for sequencing was peripheral blood. These receptors all stem from a human donor with acute or convalescent COVID-19. The donor label of this sample is uncertain.

The rearrangement joins TRBV29-1 to TRBJ2-5; D may be TRBD2 (5 bases). The V end lost 5 bases, the J end lost 4 bases, and 14 bases lay between the germline ends. There are 13 residues in the CDR3. Germline V gives CDR1 SQVTM, CDR2 ANQGSEA. CDR3 sequence reads: CSVPRRAGETQYF. For the CDR3, the DNA is TGCAGCGTTCCCCGCCGGGCGGGAGAGACCCAGTACTTC.

The chain uses TRBV2 and TRBJ2-2; 7 nucleotides line up with TRBD1. CDR1 SNHLY and CDR2 FYNNEI come from the germline V gene. Trimming removed 7 bases from V and 2 bases from J; junction bases left unmatched: 10. This CDR3 comprises 16 residues. The chain's CDR3 is CASIPRGLVNTGELFF. The CDR3 nucleotides read TGTGCCAGCATTCCAAGGGGGCTAGTTAACACCGGGGAGCTGTTTTTT.

This clone has just a few counts. This sequence joins TRBV20-1 and TRBJ1-2; 9 bases fit TRBD1. CDR1 and CDR2 (germline): DFQATT, SNEGSKA (reference sequence). This CDR3 has 12 residues. The J segment lost 8 bases and the V segment lost 3 bases, leaving 4 bases of the junction unmatched. As DNA, the CDR3 is TGCAGTGCTAGTACACAGGGGGCCGGCTACACCTTC. Amino acid sequence: CSASTQGAGYTF.

This chain links TRBV5-1 with TRBJ1-1; D gene uncertain. From germline, CDR1 is SGHRS and CDR2 YFSETQ. The CDR3 has 15 residues. Trimming cost V 1 base and J 2 bases, with 12 bases left between them. CDR3 loop: CASSLNLQTNTEAFF. The DNA of the CDR3 is TGCGCCAGCAGCTTGAATCTTCAGACTAACACTGAAGCTTTCTTT.

The chain couples TRBV3-1 (or the pseudogene TRBV3-2) to TRBJ2-7; 9 bases map to TRBD2. In germline, CDR1 is LGHDT, CDR2 YNNKEL (reference sequence). V shed 1 base, J shed 1 base, and the junction held 2 bases outside the gene matches. The CDR3 loop spans 15 amino acids. The CDR3 coding sequence is TGTGCCAGCAGCCAAGCGGGACTAGCTTCCTACGAGCAGTACTTC. Translating it yields CASSQAGLASYEQYF.

The chain carries TRBV7-9 and TRBJ2-7; TRBD2 agrees at 8 bases. J lost 2 bases, V lost 5 bases, and 11 bases had no gene match. Germline-derived CDR1 and CDR2 are SEHNR and FQNEAQ (reference sequence). There are 16 residues in the CDR3. The DNA of the CDR3 is TGTGCCAGCAGCCGCGCTGGCGGGGGGCAAACCTACGAGCAGTACTTC. Translation gives CASSRAGGGQTYEQYF.

This clone was seen more than once but under ten times. The chain employs TRBV5-4 and TRBJ1-2, with 7 nucleotides matching TRBD1. The CDR3 covers 13 residues. In germline, CDR1 is SGHNT, CDR2 YYREEE (reference sequence). J was trimmed by 5 bases and V by 0 bases; bases with no gene match: 1. The CDR3 DNA sequence: TGTGCCAGCAGCTTGGAGGGGGCGTATGGCTACACCTTC. Its protein is CASSLEGAYGYTF. Full variable domain (rest looked up from reference TRBV5-4 and TRBJ1-2): ETGVTQSPTHLIKTRGQQVTLRCSSQSGHNTVSWYQQALGQGPQFIFQYYREEENGRGNFPPRFSGLQFPNYSSELNVNALELDDSALYLCASSLEGAYGYTFGSGTRLTVV.

The V call is TRBV18, the J call TRBJ1-5, with D possibly matching TRBD1 (6 bases). The CDR3 has 14 residues. V lost 3 bases and J lost 11, with 17 bases in between. In germline, CDR1 is KGHSH, CDR2 LQKENI. The CDR3 reads CASSPNSASGAQHF. CDR3 nucleotide sequence: TGTGCCAGCTCACCGAACAGCGCCTCAGGGGCCCAGCATTTT.

This chain uses TRBV27 with TRBJ1-1; 7 nucleotides agree with TRBD1. Germline trimming cut 7 bases from V and 9 bases from J; bases unmatched to any gene: 11. Germline V gene data show CDR1 as MNHEY and CDR2 as SMNVEV (reference sequence). The CDR3 covers 13 residues. CDR3 nucleotide sequence: TGTGCCAGCACGCAGACAGGGTGGGAGAAAGCTTTCTTT. Amino acid sequence: CASTQTGWEKAFF.

This clone has a handful of counts. The J gene is TRBJ2-2, the V gene TRBV5-1; D perhaps matches TRBD1 (6 bases). Germline CDR1 SGHRS, CDR2 YFSETQ. The V gene lost 2 bases and the J gene lost 5 bases, with 16 bases spanning the gap. This CDR3 contains 16 residues. The CDR3 DNA follows: TGCGCCAGCAGCTTTTCGCCCGGGACATTAACCGGGGAGCTGTTTTTT. It codes for CASSFSPGTLTGELFF.

The gene calls are TRBV2 and TRBJ2-2; 8 bases map to TRBD1. Germline V gene lookup returns CDR1 SNHLY and CDR2 FYNNEI. With 7 bases clipped from V and 5 bases from J, the junction kept 6 bases outside the gene matches. The CDR3 consists of 14 residues. CDR3 amino acids: CASIRTGTTGELFF. The CDR3 DNA sequence: TGTGCCAGCATTCGGACAGGGACGACCGGGGAGCTGTTTTTT.

This chain joins TRBV18 and TRBJ1-4, with 9 bases identical to TRBD1. CDR1 KGHSH and CDR2 LQKENI come from the germline V gene. The CDR3 loop spans 16 amino acids. The V gene end was trimmed by 3 bases and the J gene end by 5 bases; junction bases not matched to a gene: 7. This CDR3 is CASSPNSGTGNEKLFF. CDR3 in DNA: TGTGCCAGCTCACCGAATTCCGGGACAGGGAATGAAAAACTGTTTTTT.

V is TRBV21-1 and J is TRBJ1-5. TRBV21-1 represents a pseudogene. The CDR3 has 17 amino acids. CDR3 sequence reads: CASSPQTGGSSNQPQHF. The CDR3 DNA sequence: TGTGCCAGCAGCCCCCAAACGGGGGGGTCTAGCAATCAGCCCCAGCATTTT.

The chain has TRBV5-1 and TRBJ2-2; D not resolved. Trimming cost V 4 bases and J 0 bases, with 13 bases left between them. The CDR3 has 16 residues. Looked up from germline, CDR1 is SGHRS and CDR2 is YFSETQ. This CDR3 is CASSPGHVTNTGELFF. The CDR3 DNA reads as TGCGCCAGCAGCCCAGGTCACGTAACGAACACCGGGGAGCTGTTTTTT.

The rearrangement joins TRBV5-4 to TRBJ2-1; D unclear. The V and J ends lost 2 bases and 8 bases respectively, with 5 bases between them. This CDR3 is 11 amino acids long. The germline gives CDR1 SGHNT, CDR2 YYREEE (reference sequence). The CDR3 nucleotides read TGTGCCAGCAGCTTCTCCGATGAGCAGTTCTTC. This gives the protein CASSFSDEQFF.

The chain combines TRBV9 with TRBJ1-2, with a weak D call TRBD1 (6 bases). Deletions cut 3 bases from V and 4 bases from J, with 16 bases between. Per the germline V gene, CDR1 is SGDLS and CDR2 is YYNGEE. The CDR3 runs to 15 residues. The CDR3 DNA reads TGTGCCAGCAGCGCCTCGGACAGCCGCCTCTATGGCTACACCTTC. It specifies CASSASDSRLYGYTF.

This clone has more than one count but fewer than ten. V usage is TRBV9 and J usage is TRBJ1-1, with D hard to call. The V and J ends lost 0 bases and 4 bases respectively, with 10 bases between them. The CDR3 covers 14 residues. The germline V gene encodes CDR1 SGDLS and CDR2 YYNGEE. DNA of the CDR3: TGTGCCAGCAGCGTAGCTCCTCGGGGCACTGAAGCTTTCTTT. It yields the protein CASSVAPRGTEAFF.

This clone appeared many times. The V and J genes are TRBV4-1 and TRBJ2-3; TRBD2 matches at 9 bases. The CDR3 covers 18 residues. Germline CDR1 and CDR2: MGHRA and YSYEKL. Losses at the gene ends were 1 base for V and 6 bases for J; bases not matched to a gene: 14. As DNA, the CDR3 is TGCGCCAGCAGCCAAGGATTGGCGCGGCGGGGGGGCAGGGATACGCAGTATTTT. Translated: CASSQGLARRGGRDTQYF.

The genes are TRBV5-1 and TRBJ1-1, with D perhaps TRBD1 (6 bases). Looked up from germline, CDR1 is SGHRS and CDR2 is YFSETQ. The CDR3 covers 19 residues. The ends were cut back, 3 bases at V and 5 bases at J, with 29 bases in the middle. The CDR3 loop is CASSWPLTKVGQQKTEAFF. The CDR3 nucleotides read TGCGCCAGCAGCTGGCCGCTTACGAAAGTTGGACAGCAGAAGACTGAAGCTTTCTTT.

V is TRBV9 and J is TRBJ2-1; 12 nucleotides agree with TRBD2. This CDR3 contains 16 residues. J lost 1 base, V lost 3 bases, and 2 bases had no gene match. Germline CDR1 reads SGDLS; CDR2 reads YYNGEE. The CDR3 nucleotides read TGTGCCAGCAGCGAGACTAGCGGGAGATCCTACAATGAGCAGTTCTTC. This encodes CASSETSGRSYNEQFF.

This chain joins TRBV11-2 and TRBJ2-3; possible D gene TRBD2, 5 bases. The CDR3 contains 17 residues. CDR1 and CDR2 from the germline V gene are SGHAT and FQNNGV. Trimming shortened V by 5 bases and J by 0 bases, and 18 bases separated the two germline ends. CDR3 amino acids: CASSARGSSTSTDTQYF. The CDR3 DNA is TGTGCCAGCAGCGCTAGAGGGAGTAGCACTAGCACAGATACGCAGTATTTT.

This clone was recorded once. J is TRBJ1-5 and V is TRBV19; 8 positions match TRBD1. With V trimmed by 5 bases and J by 5 bases, 5 bases remained unmatched. There are 14 residues in the CDR3. The germline V gene has CDR1 LNHDA and CDR2 SQIVND (reference sequence). CDR3 residues: CASSRGQGDQPQHF. The CDR3 DNA reads as TGTGCCAGTAGTCGCGGACAGGGTGATCAGCCCCAGCATTTT.

This chain joins TRBV23-1 and TRBJ1-2; maybe TRBD1 (5 bases). TRBV23-1 qualifies as an ORF whose function is uncertain. Between the trimmed V and J ends, which lost 4 bases and 8 bases, there was a span of 5 bases. The CDR3 has 10 residues. The chain's CDR3 is CASSRGGYTF. In DNA, the CDR3 is TGCGCCAGCAGTCGGGGCGGCTACACCTTC.

The rearrangement links TRBV18 to TRBJ1-5; D possibly corresponds to TRBD1 (6 bases). V was cut by 4 bases and J by 8 bases, with 12 bases left in between. The CDR3 consists of 13 residues. Germline V gene sequence: CDR1 KGHSH, CDR2 LQKENI. CDR3 amino acids: CASSHRELEPQHF. For the CDR3, the DNA is TGTGCCAGCTCACACAGGGAATTGGAGCCCCAGCATTTT. The variable domain in full, completed from reference TRBV18 and TRBJ1-5, reads NAGVMQNPRHLVRRRGQEARLRCSPMKGHSHVYWYRQLPEEGLKFMVYLQKENIIDESGMPKERFSAEFPKEGPSILRIQQVVRGDSAAYFCASSHRELEPQHFGDGTRLSIL.

This clone turned up a few times. V and J are TRBV11-2 and TRBJ1-1; TRBD1 matches at 8 bases. V dropped 5 bases and J dropped 8; count of bases not matched to a gene: 10. This CDR3 is built from 14 residues. Germline V gene lookup returns CDR1 SGHAT and CDR2 FQNNGV. The DNA of the CDR3 is TGTGCCAGCAGCCAGGACAGGGCCGGCAGGGAAGCTTTCTTT. Its translation: CASSQDRAGREAFF. Variable domain in full (rest from reference TRBV11-2 and TRBJ1-1): EAGVAQSPRYKIIEKRQSVAFWCNPISGHATLYWYQQILGQGPKLLIQFQNNGVVDDSQLPKDRFSAERLKGVDSTLKIQPAKLEDSAVYLCASSQDRAGREAFFGQGTRLTVV.

This chain uses TRBV11-2 with TRBJ2-3; 9 bases line up with TRBD2. V dropped 1 base and J dropped 6; count of bases not matched to a gene: 5. Germline V gene sequence: CDR1 SGHAT, CDR2 FQNNGV. The length of the CDR3 is 15 residues. The CDR3 nucleotides read TGTGCCAGCAGCTTAGGGCGGGGGGGCCCGGATACGCAGTATTTT. Protein sequence: CASSLGRGGPDTQYF. Full variable domain (remainder filled in from reference TRBV11-2 and TRBJ2-3): EAGVAQSPRYKIIEKRQSVAFWCNPISGHATLYWYQQILGQGPKLLIQFQNNGVVDDSQLPKDRFSAERLKGVDSTLKIQPAKLEDSAVYLCASSLGRGGPDTQYFGPGTRLTVL.

In its sample, this clone was seen a few times. The genes are TRBV10-3 and TRBJ1-2; weak D call: TRBD1 (5 bases). The germline gives CDR1 ENHRY, CDR2 SYGVKD. Trimming left V 10 bases short and J 3 bases short, with 18 bases between. This CDR3 spans 14 amino acids. CDR3 region: CATKGTQGDYGYTF. Here the CDR3 DNA reads TGTGCCACCAAGGGCACCCAAGGGGACTATGGCTACACCTTC.

This sequence joins TRBV11-2 and TRBJ2-2, with a weak D call TRBD2 (6 bases). This CDR3 has 15 residues. Trimming took 1 base from V and 3 from J, leaving 9 bases between them. CDR1 and CDR2 (germline): SGHAT, FQNNGV. CDR3 sequence reads: CASSLVSGYTGELFF. In DNA form, the CDR3 reads TGTGCCAGCAGCTTAGTTAGCGGTTACACCGGGGAGCTGTTTTTT. The complete variable domain, with remaining parts taken from reference TRBV11-2 and TRBJ2-2, reads EAGVAQSPRYKIIEKRQSVAFWCNPISGHATLYWYQQILGQGPKLLIQFQNNGVVDDSQLPKDRFSAERLKGVDSTLKIQPAKLEDSAVYLCASSLVSGYTGELFFGEGSRLTVL.

This clone was counted between two and nine times. The chain couples TRBV19 to TRBJ1-2; 11 positions agree with TRBD1. Germline lookup yields CDR1 LNHDA and CDR2 SQIVND (reference sequence). CDR3 length equals 15 residues. The V and J ends lost 5 bases and 2 bases, in that order; junction bases with no gene match: 4. CDR3: CASSAGTGGNYGYTF. The CDR3 nucleotides are TGTGCCAGTAGTGCGGGGACAGGGGGAAACTATGGCTACACCTTC.

The genes are TRBV30 and TRBJ1-4, with D perhaps matching TRBD1 (5 bases). Trimming removed 4 bases at V and 8 bases at J, with 14 bases between. This CDR3 has 13 residues. Germline loops: CDR1 GTSNPN, CDR2 SVGIG (reference sequence). Here the CDR3 reads CAWKGRVWEKLFF. The CDR3 bases are TGTGCCTGGAAGGGGCGAGTTTGGGAAAAACTGTTTTTT.